Presented here are 11 T cell receptor beta chains from one specimen sequenced in a study of blood T cell repertoires in COVID-19. Sequencing was performed with immunoSEQ multiplex PCR; in TCRdb, only in-frame clones are kept and a portion is missing. The data show roughly 280,000 clones, around 90% seen once. The specimen sequenced was PBMCs or T cells enriched from blood (not recorded which). These receptors were taken from a man aged 40-49 years who had been exposed to COVID-19.

The genes are TRBV2 and TRBJ2-7, with 11 bases fitting TRBD2. Germline CDR1 is SNHLY and CDR2 is FYNNEI. V gave up 1 base and J gave up 3 bases; unmatched junction bases: 5. The CDR3 has 16 residues. CDR3 sequence reads: CASSEERLAGLYEQYF. The CDR3 bases are TGTGCCAGCAGTGAAGAACGACTAGCGGGACTCTACGAGCAGTACTTC.

The chain carries TRBV28 and TRBJ2-5, with a possible D match to TRBD2 (5 bases). The CDR3 extends over 18 amino acids. Germline V gene sequence: CDR1 MDHEN, CDR2 SYDVKM. V was cut by 7 bases and J by 2 bases, with 26 bases left in between. Written as DNA, the CDR3 is TGTGCCAGCAAAAAATCCGGGATACGCAGAACCATACAAGAGACCCAGTACTTC. It specifies CASKKSGIRRTIQETQYF.

This sequence joins TRBV29-1 and TRBJ2-1; 8 positions agree with TRBD2. The J segment lost 8 bases and the V segment lost 4 bases, leaving 7 bases of the junction unmatched. The CDR3 sequence is 13 residues long. Looked up from germline, CDR1 is SQVTM and CDR2 is ANQGSEA. CDR3 sequence (DNA): TGCAGCGTTGGGAGCGGGAGCCGGGATGAGCAGTTCTTC. This encodes CSVGSGSRDEQFF.

The J gene is TRBJ2-3, the V gene TRBV29-1; weak D call: TRBD1 (6 bases). Germline CDR1 and CDR2: SQVTM and ANQGSEA. CDR3 size: 11 residues. The V and J ends lost 7 bases and 7 bases respectively, with 12 bases between them. In nucleotides, the CDR3 is TGCAGCGCTTCACAGGGTCATACGCAGTATTTT. This encodes CSASQGHTQYF.

The V gene is TRBV5-1, the J gene TRBJ2-3; 7 nucleotides line up with TRBD1. This CDR3 region has 15 residues. V was pared by 1 base and J by 2 bases, with 4 bases of the junction left unmatched. Per germline, CDR1 SGHRS and CDR2 YFSETQ. CDR3 DNA: TGCGCCAGCAGCTTGACAGGGGCTCTCACAGATACGCAGTATTTT. The encoded protein is CASSLTGALTDTQYF.

The V and J genes are TRBV28 and TRBJ2-1; tentative D call: TRBD2 (6 bases). Germline V gives CDR1 MDHEN, CDR2 SYDVKM. There are 14 residues in the CDR3. V was pared by 6 bases and J by 10 bases, with 19 bases between. CDR3 in DNA: TGTGCCAGCAGACTAGCCTTAATTGCTGAGGAGCAGTTCTTC. This encodes CASRLALIAEEQFF.

This sequence joins TRBV11-2 and TRBJ1-1; a possible D gene is TRBD1 (6 bases). This CDR3 has 16 amino acids. The V gene lost 4 bases and the J gene lost 6 bases, with 21 bases spanning the gap. Germline V gives CDR1 SGHAT, CDR2 FQNNGV. The CDR3 region has the DNA TGTGCCAGCAGCTCATTTCCCACAGGGATAATTTCTGAAGCTTTCTTT. This codes for CASSSFPTGIISEAFF.

The chain employs TRBV11-2 and TRBJ1-6; D uncertain. Trimming stripped 5 bases from V and 5 bases from J, with 4 bases between. This CDR3 spans 12 amino acids. Germline V gene lookup returns CDR1 SGHAT and CDR2 FQNNGV. CDR3 bases: TGTGCCAGCAGCCAGAATAATTCACCCCTCCACTTT. As protein: CASSQNNSPLHF.

This clone was picked up a small number of times. This sequence joins TRBV21-1 and TRBJ2-1; the D call of TRBD1 is as the table states it, not checked on the DNA. TRBV21-1 represents a pseudogene. The CDR3 spans 14 residues. CDR3 sequence reads: CASGQGALCNEQFF. The CDR3 DNA is TGTGCCAGCGGCCAGGGGGCGCTTTGCAATGAGCAGTTCTTC.

V is TRBV28 and J is TRBJ1-6; TRBD1 aligns across 10 bases. Trimming cost V 11 bases and J 7 bases; bases outside gene matches: 2. CDR3 length equals 12 residues. The germline V gene has CDR1 MDHEN and CDR2 SYDVKM. CDR3 region: CAGGQGNSPLHF. The DNA of the CDR3 is TGTGCCGGGGGACAGGGGAATTCACCCCTCCACTTT.

The chain employs TRBV7-2 and TRBJ1-1, with no clear D. V was cut by 7 bases and J by 4 bases, with 16 bases left in between. There are 14 residues in the CDR3. Per the germline V gene, CDR1 is SGHTA and CDR2 is FQGNSA. CDR3 in amino acids: CASTGVLRGTEAFF. For the CDR3, the DNA is TGTGCCAGCACCGGAGTGTTGCGAGGCACTGAAGCTTTCTTT.